This T cell receptor beta chain is from a study of blood T cell repertoires in COVID-19 (dated by TCRdb to about 2020). Regarding the study in general: Collaborator samples came from the United States, Italy and Spain and covered acute and convalescent phases of COVID-19. Where available, HLA class I and class II types were taken from metadata supplied by the sample provider and were not determined by assay-based typing. Sample metadata almost always included a de-identified subject ID, COVID-19 status, age in years and sex. The repertoires were released in a freely available public database meant as a resource for research on the immune response to SARS-CoV-2. The samples were drawn from two sources: the first 160 participants of the ongoing ImmuneRACE study, and 1,000 to 1,500 subjects contributed by 6 global collaborators. The dataset comprised deeply sampled blood TCRbeta repertoires from subjects exposed to, actively infected with, or recovered from COVID-19. The prospective study material was composed of cDNA or gDNA derived from T cells, B-cell-depleted T cells, or PBMCs. The study at large found these results: The amount of clinical and demographic metadata varied by source and participant and was provided uncurated.

In the case of this clone: The antigen this receptor binds is unknown. One base away there is no much larger clone; base qualities are not given.

TCRbeta CDR3 regions were amplified from genomic DNA using the immunoSEQ Assay, a bias-controlled multiplex PCR. The study's own analysis went as follows. The number of nucleated cells in each sample was estimated by amplification of reference gene primers within the assay. To quantify the absolute abundance of each unique TCRbeta CDR3 rearrangement, sequence reads were collapsed and filtered. For each sample, productive Simpson clonality was calculated as the square root of Simpson's diversity index over productive rearrangements. Held by TCRdb, this immuneACCESS table contains in-frame sequences only and omits some clones. Under half of the omission traces to an unresolved V gene where checked; the cause of the rest is unknown. The V and J calls and clone size are taken from that table; D and trimming were inferred from the DNA. This sample holds a few hundred thousand clones; 88% were observed only once. Around an eighth of the sample comes from the top ten.

V is pared back by 0 bases and J by 8 bases, with 11 bases lying between the germline termini. From a lookup of the germline V gene, CDR1 and CDR2 are SGHTA and FQGTGA. The cysteine opens and the phenylalanine closes a CDR3 of 14 amino acids. Only the CDR3 DNA is retained, 42 bases long and in frame from the first base. One collaborating source in Seattle enrolled patients during active infection and followed them longitudinally through the course of disease. The collaborating institutions used their own protocols to collect whole blood in K2EDTA tubes. For TCRbeta analysis, collaborators shipped samples as frozen whole blood, isolated PBMCs, or DNA extracted from either of those sample types.

The sequencing input was peripheral blood. This sequence uses TRBV7-3 and TRBJ2-1; the D segment could be TRBD2, given 5 matching bases. The TCR was taken from a woman aged 50 to 60 with COVID-19, enrolled during active disease. The bases are TGTGCCAGCAGCTTAACGTACGGGGAGCATGAGCAGTTCTTC. Translation gives CASSLTYGEHEQFF.